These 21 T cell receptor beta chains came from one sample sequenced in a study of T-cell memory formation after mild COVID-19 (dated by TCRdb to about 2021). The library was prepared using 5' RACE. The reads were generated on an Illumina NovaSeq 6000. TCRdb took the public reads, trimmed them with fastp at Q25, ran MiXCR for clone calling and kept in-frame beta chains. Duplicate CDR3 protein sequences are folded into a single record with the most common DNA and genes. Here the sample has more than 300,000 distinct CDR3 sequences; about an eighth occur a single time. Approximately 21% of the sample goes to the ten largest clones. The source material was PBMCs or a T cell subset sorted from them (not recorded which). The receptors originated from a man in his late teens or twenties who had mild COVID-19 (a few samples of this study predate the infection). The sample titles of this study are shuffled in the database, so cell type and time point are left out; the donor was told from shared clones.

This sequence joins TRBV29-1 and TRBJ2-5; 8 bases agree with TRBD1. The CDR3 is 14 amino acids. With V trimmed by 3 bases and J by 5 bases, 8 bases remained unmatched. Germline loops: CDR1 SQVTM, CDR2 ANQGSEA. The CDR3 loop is CSVDRQGASETQYF. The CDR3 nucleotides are TGCAGCGTTGATCGGCAGGGGGCGAGCGAGACCCAGTACTTC. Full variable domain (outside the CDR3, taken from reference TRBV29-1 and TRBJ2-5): SAVISQKPSRDICQRGTSLTIQCQVDSQVTMMFWYRQQPGQSLTLIATANQGSEATYESGFVIDKFPISRPNLTFSTLTVSNMSPEDSSIYLCSVDRQGASETQYFGPGTRLLVL.

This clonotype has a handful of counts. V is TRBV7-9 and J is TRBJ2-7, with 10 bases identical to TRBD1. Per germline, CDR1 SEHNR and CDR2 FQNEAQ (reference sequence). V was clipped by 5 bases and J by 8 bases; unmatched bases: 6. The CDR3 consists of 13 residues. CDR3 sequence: CASSLTGGLQQYV. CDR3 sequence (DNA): TGTGCCAGCAGCCTGACAGGGGGCCTCCAGCAGTACGTC.

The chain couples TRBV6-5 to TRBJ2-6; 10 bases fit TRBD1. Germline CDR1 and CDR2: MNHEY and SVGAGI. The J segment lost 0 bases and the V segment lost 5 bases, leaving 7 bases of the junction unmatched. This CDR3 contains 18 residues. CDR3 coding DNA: TGTGCCAGCAGTCGACGACAGGGGGCGTCCTCTGGGGCCAACGTCCTGACTTTC. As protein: CASSRRQGASSGANVLTF.

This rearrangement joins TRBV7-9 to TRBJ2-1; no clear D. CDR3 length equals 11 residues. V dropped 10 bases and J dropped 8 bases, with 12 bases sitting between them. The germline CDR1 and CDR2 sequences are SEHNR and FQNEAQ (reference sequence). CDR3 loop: CATQESHEQFF. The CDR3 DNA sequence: TGTGCCACCCAAGAAAGCCATGAGCAGTTCTTC. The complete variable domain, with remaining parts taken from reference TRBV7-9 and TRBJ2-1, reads DTGVSQNPRHKITKRGQNVTFRCDPISEHNRLYWYRQTLGQGPEFLTYFQNEAQLEKSRLLSDRFSAERPKGSFSTLEIQRTEQGDSAMYLCATQESHEQFFGPGTRLTVL.

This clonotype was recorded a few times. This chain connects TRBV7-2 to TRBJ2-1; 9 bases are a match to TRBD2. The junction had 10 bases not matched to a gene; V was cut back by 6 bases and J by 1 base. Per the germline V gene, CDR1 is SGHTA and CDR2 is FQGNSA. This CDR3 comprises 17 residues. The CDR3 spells CASRVTKRGESYNEQFF. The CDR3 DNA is TGTGCCAGCAGAGTAACTAAGCGGGGGGAATCCTACAATGAGCAGTTCTTC.

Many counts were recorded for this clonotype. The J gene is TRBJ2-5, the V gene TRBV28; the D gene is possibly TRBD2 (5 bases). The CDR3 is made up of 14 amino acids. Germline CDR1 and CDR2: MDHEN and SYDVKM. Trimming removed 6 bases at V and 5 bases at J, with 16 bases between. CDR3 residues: CASSPTSPGETQYF. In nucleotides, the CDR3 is TGTGCCAGCAGCCCCACATCCCCGGGGGAGACCCAGTACTTC. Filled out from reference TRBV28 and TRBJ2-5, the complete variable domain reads DVKVTQSSRYLVKRTGEKVFLECVQDMDHENMFWYRQDPGLGLRLIYFSYDVKMKEKGDIPEGYSVSREKKERFSLILESASTNQTSMYLCASSPTSPGETQYFGPGTRLLVL.

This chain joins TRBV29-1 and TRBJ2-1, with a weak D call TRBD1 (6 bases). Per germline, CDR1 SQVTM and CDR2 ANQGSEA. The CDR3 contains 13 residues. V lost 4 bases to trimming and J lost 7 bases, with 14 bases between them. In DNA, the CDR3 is TGCAGCGTTGGACAGGTAATTTTGAATGAGCAGTTCTTC. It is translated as CSVGQVILNEQFF.

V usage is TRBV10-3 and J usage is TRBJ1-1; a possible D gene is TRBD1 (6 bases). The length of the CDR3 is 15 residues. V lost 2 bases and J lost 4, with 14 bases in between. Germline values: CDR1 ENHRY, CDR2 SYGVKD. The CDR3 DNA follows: TGTGCCATCAGTGAGCTTCTGGGGGCCTCCACTGAAGCTTTCTTT. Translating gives CAISELLGASTEAFF.

The CDR3, as DNA: TGTGCCAGCAGGTCTAGGCCGGGGGGGGGAGGCCAGTACTTC. Protein product: CASRSRPGGGGQYF. V gene TRBV6-5 combines with J gene TRBJ2-5; 8 bases agree with TRBD2. Germline CDR1 MNHEY, CDR2 SVGAGI. The V gene end was trimmed by 6 bases and the J gene end by 10 bases; junction bases not matched to a gene: 13. The CDR3 totals 14 residues.

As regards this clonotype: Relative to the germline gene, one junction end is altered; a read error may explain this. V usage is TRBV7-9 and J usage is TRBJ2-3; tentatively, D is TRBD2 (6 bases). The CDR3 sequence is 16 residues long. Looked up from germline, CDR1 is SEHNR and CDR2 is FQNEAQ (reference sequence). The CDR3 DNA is TGTGCAAGCAGCTCCCTGCGGGAACTGAAGGGAGATACGCAGTATTTT. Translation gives CASSSLRELKGDTQYF.

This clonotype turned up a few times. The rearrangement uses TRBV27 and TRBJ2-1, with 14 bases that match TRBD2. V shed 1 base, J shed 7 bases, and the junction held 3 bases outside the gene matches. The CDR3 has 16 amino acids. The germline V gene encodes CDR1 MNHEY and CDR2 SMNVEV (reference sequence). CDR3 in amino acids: CASSLWTSGGTNEQFF. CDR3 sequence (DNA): TGTGCCAGCAGTTTATGGACTAGCGGGGGGACTAATGAGCAGTTCTTC.

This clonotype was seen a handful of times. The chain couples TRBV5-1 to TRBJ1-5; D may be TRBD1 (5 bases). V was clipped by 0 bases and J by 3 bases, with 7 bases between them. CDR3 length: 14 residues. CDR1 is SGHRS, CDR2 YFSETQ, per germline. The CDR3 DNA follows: TGCGCCAGCAGCTTGGAAGGGGCCAATCAGCCCCAGCATTTT. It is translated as CASSLEGANQPQHF.

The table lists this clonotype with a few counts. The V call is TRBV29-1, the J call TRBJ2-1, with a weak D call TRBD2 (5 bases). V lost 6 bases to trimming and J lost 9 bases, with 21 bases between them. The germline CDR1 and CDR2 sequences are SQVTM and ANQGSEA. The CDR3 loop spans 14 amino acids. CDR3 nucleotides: TGCAGCGTGCCCCTCGGGGTAGGGAGTGGTGAGCAGTTCTTC. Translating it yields CSVPLGVGSGEQFF.

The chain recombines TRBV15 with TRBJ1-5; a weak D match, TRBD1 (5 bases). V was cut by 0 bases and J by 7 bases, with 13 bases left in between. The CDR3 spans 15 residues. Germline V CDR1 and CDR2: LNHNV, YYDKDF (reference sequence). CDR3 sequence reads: CATSRDRIGGQPQHF. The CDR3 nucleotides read TGTGCCACCAGCAGAGACCGAATTGGGGGGCAGCCCCAGCATTTT.

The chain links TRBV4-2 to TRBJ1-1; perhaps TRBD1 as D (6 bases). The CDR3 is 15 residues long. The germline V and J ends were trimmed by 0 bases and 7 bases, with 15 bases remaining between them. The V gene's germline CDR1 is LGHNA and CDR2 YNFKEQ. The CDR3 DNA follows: TGTGCCAGCAGCCAAGAAGAAGTGGGGGCCCATGAAGCTTTCTTT. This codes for CASSQEEVGAHEAFF.

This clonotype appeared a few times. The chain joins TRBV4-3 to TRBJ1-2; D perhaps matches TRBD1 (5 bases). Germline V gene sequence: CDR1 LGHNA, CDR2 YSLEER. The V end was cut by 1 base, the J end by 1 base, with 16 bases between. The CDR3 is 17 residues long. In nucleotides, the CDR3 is TGCGCCAGCAGCCAAGGAGCTCACCCACAGGTTAACTATGGCTACACCTTC. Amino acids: CASSQGAHPQVNYGYTF.

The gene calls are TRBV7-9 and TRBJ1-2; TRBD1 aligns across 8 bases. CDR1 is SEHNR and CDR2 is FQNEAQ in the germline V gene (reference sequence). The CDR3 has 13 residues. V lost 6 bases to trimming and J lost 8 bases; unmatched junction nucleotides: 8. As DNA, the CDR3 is TGTGCCAGCAGACGCGGACAGGGTAGCGGCTACACCTTC. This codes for CASRRGQGSGYTF.

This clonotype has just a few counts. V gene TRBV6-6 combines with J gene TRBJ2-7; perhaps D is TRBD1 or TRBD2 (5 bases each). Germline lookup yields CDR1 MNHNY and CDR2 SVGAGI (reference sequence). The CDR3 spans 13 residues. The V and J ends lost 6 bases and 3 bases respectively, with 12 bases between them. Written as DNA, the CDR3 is TGTGCCAGCAGGGAGGAAGGGGTCTACGAGCAGTACGTC. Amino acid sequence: CASREEGVYEQYV.

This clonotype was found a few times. CDR3 sequence reads: CATSGSGGVDEQFF. The CDR3 region has the DNA TGTGCCACCAGTGGATCAGGGGGTGTCGATGAGCAGTTCTTC. The chain links TRBV24-1 to TRBJ2-1, with 7 bases that match TRBD1. This CDR3 is 14 amino acids long. V shed 5 bases, J shed 8 bases, and the junction held 8 bases outside the gene matches. Germline V CDR1 and CDR2: KGHDR, SFDVKD.

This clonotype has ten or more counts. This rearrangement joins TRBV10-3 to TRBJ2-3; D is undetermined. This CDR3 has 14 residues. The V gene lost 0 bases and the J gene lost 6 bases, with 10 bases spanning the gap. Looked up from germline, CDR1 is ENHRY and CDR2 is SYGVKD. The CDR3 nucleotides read TGTGCCATCAGTGAGTCGAGGCTCGGGGATACGCAGTATTTT. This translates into CAISESRLGDTQYF.

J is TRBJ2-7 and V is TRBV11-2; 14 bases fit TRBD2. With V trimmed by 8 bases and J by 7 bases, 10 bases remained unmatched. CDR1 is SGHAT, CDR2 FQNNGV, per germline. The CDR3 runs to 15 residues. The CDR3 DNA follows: TGTGCCAGCTGCGACCGACTAGCGGGGGGGCCGGAGCAGTACTTC. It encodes CASCDRLAGGPEQYF.